The rows below give T cell receptor beta chains drawn from one sample of a study of control samples from healthy donors and cancer patients. The method was immunoSEQ multiplex PCR; TCRdb's version includes in-frame clones alone and lacks a portion of them. The sample data list under 200,000 clones. Material for sequencing was blood. The receptors stem from a woman aged 25 to 39 in good health. The CDR3 runs from the conserved cysteine through the conserved F or W. A D gene is named only where the DNA matches it firmly.

cdr3_nt,cdr3_aa,v_call,j_call,d_call,cdr3_length
TGTGCCAGCAGCTTAACCGTAGATCAGCCCCAGCATTTT,CASSLTVDQPQHF,TRBV7-3,TRBJ1-5,.,13
TGTGCCAGCAGGCACTATGGCTACACCTTC,CASRHYGYTF,TRBV6-5,TRBJ1-2,.,10
TGTGCCAGCAGTTTCAGGGGAGGTGCTGAAGCTTTCTTT,CASSFRGGAEAFF,TRBV27,TRBJ1-1,.,13
TGTGCCAGCAGACTCGGGACTAGCGGCACAGATACGCAGTATTTT,CASRLGTSGTDTQYF,TRBV2,TRBJ2-3,TRBD2,15
TGTGCCGCCAGCGGGACCAGGGGGACATTCTATGGCTACACCTTC,CAASGTRGTFYGYTF,TRBV2,TRBJ1-2,TRBD1,15
TGTGCCAGCAGCTTGGTACTAGCGGGGGGGCCCTCCCAGGAGACCCAGTACTTC,CASSLVLAGGPSQETQYF,TRBV5-6,TRBJ2-5,TRBD2,18
TGTGCCAGCTCACCCTCAACAGGGGATTCGGGAAACACCATATATTTT,CASSPSTGDSGNTIYF,TRBV18,TRBJ1-3,TRBD1,16
TGTGCCAGCAGTTTTTTTCCAGGGGGAACCATAAACTCCTACGAGCAGTACTTC,CASSFFPGGTINSYEQYF,TRBV28,TRBJ2-7,TRBD1,18
TGCGCCAGCAGCTTGAGACCTAACCCGGGCCGGCGCTACGAGCAGTACTTC,CASSLRPNPGRRYEQYF,TRBV5-1,TRBJ2-7,.,17
TGTGCCAGCAGTTTATCAGGGAGGGGGCGGTCCACTGAAGCTTTCTTT,CASSLSGRGRSTEAFF,TRBV27,TRBJ1-1,TRBD1,16
TGCGCCAGCAGCTGGGGTCCCACAGGGGGATATGACACTGAAGCTTTCTTT,CASSWGPTGGYDTEAFF,TRBV5-1,TRBJ1-1,TRBD1,17
TGTGCCAGCAGACAATACAATGAGCAGTTCTTC,CASRQYNEQFF,TRBV6-5,TRBJ2-1,.,11
TGTGCCAGCAGCCGGACAGGGAGGAGTACGAACACTGAAGCTTTCTTT,CASSRTGRSTNTEAFF,TRBV7-9,TRBJ1-1,TRBD1,16
TGTGCCAGCAGCTTAGAGCGGGGGTCGACCACTGAAGCTTTCTTT,CASSLERGSTTEAFF,TRBV7-2,TRBJ1-1,.,15
TGTGCCAGCAGCCTTGGAAGGGGGTATGGCTACACCTTC,CASSLGRGYGYTF,TRBV28,TRBJ1-2,.,13
TGCGCCAGCAGCCCGGGACAGGGGCTTACTAAGGAAAAACTGTTTTTT,CASSPGQGLTKEKLFF,TRBV5-1,TRBJ1-4,TRBD1,16
TGCGCCAGCACCCTGTCACTCTCTGGGGCCAACGTCCTGACTTTC,CASTLSLSGANVLTF,TRBV5-1,TRBJ2-6,.,15
TGTGCCAGCAGCAATGGGGCGGACGGGTGCAATCAGCCCCAGCATTTT,CASSNGADGCNQPQHF,TRBV21-1,TRBJ1-5,.,16
TGTGCCAGCAGCTTAGCGGGGACAGGGGACTCCTACGAGCAGTACTTC,CASSLAGTGDSYEQYF,TRBV7-6,TRBJ2-7,TRBD1,16
TGTGCCAGCAGGGAGCGGGGACCATCCTACAATGAGCAGTTCTTC,CASRERGPSYNEQFF,TRBV28,TRBJ2-1,TRBD2,15
TGTGCCAGCAGGACCGGGACAGGCACCTTTGGAAACACCATATATTTT,CASRTGTGTFGNTIYF,TRBV28,TRBJ1-3,TRBD1,16
TGCGCCAGCAGCCAACTCCCTAGCGGGGGGGTTTGGGAGACCCAGTACTTC,CASSQLPSGGVWETQYF,TRBV4-1,TRBJ2-5,TRBD2,17
TGTGCCAGCAGTTTTGGTAGCGGATACCAAGAGACCCAGTACTTC,CASSFGSGYQETQYF,TRBV28,TRBJ2-5,.,15
TGTGCCAGTAGTTGGGACGGGGTGCTTAACTATGGCTACACCTTC,CASSWDGVLNYGYTF,TRBV19,TRBJ1-2,.,15
TGTGCCAGCAGCCCGACAGGGGCGGGGATCGTGGGGGCAGATACGCAGTATTTT,CASSPTGAGIVGADTQYF,TRBV7-2,TRBJ2-3,TRBD1,18
TGCGCCAGCAGCCAAGAATCTGGGGGCGGTAATTCACCCCTCCACTTT,CASSQESGGGNSPLHF,TRBV4-3,TRBJ1-6,.,16
TGCGCCAGCAGCCCCACGGACGTACGTAATGAAAAACTGTTTTTT,CASSPTDVRNEKLFF,TRBV4-1,TRBJ1-4,.,15
TGTGCCAGCAGCTTCGAACCTCTAGCGGGGGGCCCAGATACGCAGTATTTT,CASSFEPLAGGPDTQYF,TRBV7-3,TRBJ2-3,TRBD2,17
TGTGCCAGTAGCGGACGGACTAACTATGGCTACACCTTC,CASSGRTNYGYTF,TRBV19,TRBJ1-2,.,13
TGTGCCAGCAGTGACTCGGGTACCCCCATGGGGACTGAAGCTTTCTTT,CASSDSGTPMGTEAFF,TRBV6-4,TRBJ1-1,.,16
TGTGCCAGCAGTGATGGCAGGGCGGGGCCCCACGAGCAGTACTTC,CASSDGRAGPHEQYF,TRBV6-1,TRBJ2-7,.,15
TGTGCCAGCAGCTTAGTTGATATTCGGGGAAGCGGCAATGAGCAGTTCTTC,CASSLVDIRGSGNEQFF,TRBV11-3,TRBJ2-1,.,17
TGTGCCAGCATCGTGACAGGGGGGGGATCAAGGACCCAGTACTTC,CASIVTGGGSRTQYF,TRBV7-8,TRBJ2-5,TRBD1,15
TGTGCCAGCAGTTCCTTCCGGGGGGGCCTTAATGAGCAGTTCTTC,CASSSFRGGLNEQFF,TRBV6-5,TRBJ2-1,TRBD2,15
TGTGCCAGCCACCCATCCGGGCAACGGGGAGATACGCAGTATTTT,CASHPSGQRGDTQYF,TRBV4-2,TRBJ2-3,.,15
TGTGCCAGCCAAGGGGGCTACCTTCCTGGAAACACCATATATTTT,CASQGGYLPGNTIYF,TRBV7-2,TRBJ1-3,TRBD1,15
TGTGCCAGCAGCCAGGACAGGGGAAGAGCTTTCTTT,CASSQDRGRAFF,TRBV11-2,TRBJ1-1,TRBD1,12
TGTGCCAGCAGCACGGACAGAGATAACTATGGCTACACCTTC,CASSTDRDNYGYTF,TRBV7-9,TRBJ1-2,.,14
TGTGCCATCAGTGACCCAGGGGCCCCCCTGAACACTGAAGCTTTCTTT,CAISDPGAPLNTEAFF,TRBV10-3,TRBJ1-1,.,16
TGTGCCAGCCGTTCCGGCGTCTGGGGCAATCAGCCCCAGCATTTT,CASRSGVWGNQPQHF,TRBV27,TRBJ1-5,.,15
TGTGCCAGCAGCCCTAGTTCCGCTGAAGCTTTCTTT,CASSPSSAEAFF,TRBV16,TRBJ1-1,.,12
TGTGCCAGCAGCCCGGACCCCGGACAGGGGGGAGTGGCGAACACTGAAGCTTTCTTT,CASSPDPGQGGVANTEAFF,TRBV28,TRBJ1-1,TRBD1,19
TGCGCCAGCAGCTGGACTTGGGCAACCGGTCGGAACACTGAAGCTTTCTTT,CASSWTWATGRNTEAFF,TRBV5-1,TRBJ1-1,.,17
TGTGCCAGCAGCCAAGATTGGGCAGCTGGAAACACCATATATTTT,CASSQDWAAGNTIYF,TRBV3-1/TRBV3-2,TRBJ1-3,.,15
TGTGCCAGCTCACCACCGGGACAAGGTTTCGAGCGAGGCTACACCTTC,CASSPPGQGFERGYTF,TRBV18,TRBJ1-2,.,16
TGTGCCAGCAGCTTATCTCGTATCCTCCAACCGGCGATCTATGGCTACACCTTC,CASSLSRILQPAIYGYTF,TRBV7-9,TRBJ1-2,.,18
TGTGCCAGCAGTCGCCGAGAGACCCAGTACTTC,CASSRRETQYF,TRBV28,TRBJ2-5,.,11
TGTGCCAGCAGCTTAGCTAGCGGGAAACCGCGGGAGACCCAGTACTTC,CASSLASGKPRETQYF,TRBV11-2,TRBJ2-5,TRBD2,16
TGTGCCAGCAGTTGGGGGGAGTTTTACGAGCAGTACTTC,CASSWGEFYEQYF,TRBV27,TRBJ2-7,.,13
TGTGCCAGCAGGTTTCCACTAACTGAGACCCAGTACTTC,CASRFPLTETQYF,TRBV6-5,TRBJ2-5,.,13
TGTGCCGGGAAAGACCCCTACAGGGCTTCACCCCTCCACTTT,CAGKDPYRASPLHF,TRBV30,TRBJ1-6,.,14